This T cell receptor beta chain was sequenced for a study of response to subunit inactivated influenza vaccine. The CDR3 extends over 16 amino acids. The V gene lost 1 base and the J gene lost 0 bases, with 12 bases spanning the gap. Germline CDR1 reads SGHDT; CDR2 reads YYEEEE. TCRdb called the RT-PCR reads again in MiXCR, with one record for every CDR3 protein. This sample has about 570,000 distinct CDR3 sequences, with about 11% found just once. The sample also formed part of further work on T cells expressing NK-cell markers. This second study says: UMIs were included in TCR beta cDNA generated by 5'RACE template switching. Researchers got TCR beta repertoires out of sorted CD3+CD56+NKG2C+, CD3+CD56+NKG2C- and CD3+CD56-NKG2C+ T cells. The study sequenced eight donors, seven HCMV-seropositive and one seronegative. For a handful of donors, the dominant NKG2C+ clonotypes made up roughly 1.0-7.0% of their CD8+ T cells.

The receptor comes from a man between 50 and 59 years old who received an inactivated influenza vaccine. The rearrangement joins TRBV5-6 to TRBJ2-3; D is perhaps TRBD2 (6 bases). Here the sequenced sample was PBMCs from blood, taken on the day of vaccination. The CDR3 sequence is CASSLRSGRSTDTQYF. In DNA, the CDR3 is TGTGCCAGCAGCTTGCGCTCAGGGAGGAGCACAGATACGCAGTATTTT.